A single sample gave rise to the 10 T cell receptor beta chains below, sequenced in a study of CD8+ T cells in alopecia areata. Treatment: oral pan-JAK inhibitor, 5-10 mg twice daily. In alopecia areata patients, both lesional scalp punch biopsies and peripheral blood were collected. In each case, RNA was isolated and then reverse transcribed into cDNA as the sequencing template. The protocol was immunoSEQ multiplex PCR, while the TCRdb copy is restricted to in-frame clones and leaves out a portion. The sample includes fewer than 25,000 clones, approximately 56% of them seen just once. The material sequenced was skin, taken at week 4, from a patient treated with tofacitinib. These receptors were collected from a human donor with alopecia areata.

V gene TRBV11-1 combines with J gene TRBJ2-1; no clear D. Looked up from germline, CDR1 is SGHAT and CDR2 is FQDESV (reference sequence). The CDR3 is 14 residues long. V lost 3 bases to trimming and J lost 7 bases, with 13 bases between them. The CDR3 DNA reads as TGTGCCAGCAGCTTCAATAGGGTTGATAATGAGCAGTTCTTC. It specifies CASSFNRVDNEQFF.

The chain couples TRBV30 to TRBJ2-7, with D perhaps TRBD1 (7 bases). Per the germline V gene, CDR1 is GTSNPN and CDR2 is SVGIG (reference sequence). The CDR3 totals 14 residues. With 3 bases removed from V and 1 base from J, the gap between germline ends came to 13 bases. CDR3 nucleotide sequence: TGTGCCTGGAGGAGGGCAGGGGGGTCCTACGAGCAGTACTTC. Translated, it gives CAWRRAGGSYEQYF.

This chain uses TRBV6-6 with TRBJ1-2; 9 positions agree with TRBD1. V lost 2 bases, J lost 4 bases, and 2 bases stayed unmatched. The CDR3 runs 14 residues. Germline assignment: CDR1 MNHNY and CDR2 SVGAGI (reference sequence). CDR3 loop: CASSYTDRGYGYTF. CDR3 nucleotide sequence: TGTGCCAGCAGTTACACGGACAGGGGCTATGGCTACACCTTC.

This clone is deemed medium-sized (0.01 to 0.1%). V gene TRBV9 combines with J gene TRBJ2-1; 7 bases are a match to TRBD1. V trimming: 0 bases; J trimming: 6 bases; junction bases outside the gene matches: 9. The CDR3 is 16 residues long. Per germline, CDR1 SGDLS and CDR2 YYNGEE. CDR3 loop: CASSVVGTASGNEQFF. The DNA of the CDR3 is TGTGCCAGCAGCGTAGTGGGGACAGCGAGCGGCAATGAGCAGTTCTTC.

This clone is termed large. The chain recombines TRBV5-6 with TRBJ1-5, with D hard to call. The germline gives CDR1 SGHDT, CDR2 YYEEEE. V lost 0 bases and J lost 4, with 5 bases in between. CDR3 length: 13 residues. The CDR3 region has the DNA TGTGCCAGCAGCTTGGTTGGAAATCAGCCCCAGCATTTT. Translated, it gives CASSLVGNQPQHF. Using reference TRBV5-6 and TRBJ1-5 for the parts outside the CDR3, the full variable domain is DAGVTQSPTHLIKTRGQQVTLRCSPKSGHDTVSWYQQALGQGPQFIFQYYEEEERQRGNFPDRFSGHQFPNYSSELNVNALLLGDSALYLCASSLVGNQPQHFGDGTRLSIL.

The chain carries TRBV5-4 and TRBJ2-5; 9 bases map to TRBD1. This CDR3 has 15 residues. Trimming cost V 4 bases and J 5 bases; bases outside gene matches: 9. CDR1 and CDR2 from the germline V gene are SGHNT and YYREEE (reference sequence). For the CDR3, the DNA is TGTGCCAGCAGCCGATCCACAGGGGGCGAGGAGACCCAGTACTTC. Translating gives CASSRSTGGEETQYF.

In its sample, this clone was seen once. The chain combines TRBV7-6 with TRBJ1-1; the D gene is possibly TRBD1 (5 bases). CDR3 size: 16 residues. The germline V gene has CDR1 SGHVS and CDR2 FNYEAQ. Trimming left V 0 bases short and J 4 bases short, with 15 bases between. The CDR3 region is CASSLAREGRGTEAFF. DNA for the CDR3: TGTGCCAGCAGCTTAGCCAGGGAAGGGCGCGGCACTGAAGCTTTCTTT.

This clone turned up a few times. This sequence joins TRBV28 and TRBJ1-2, with a tentative D call TRBD1 (6 bases). The CDR3 consists of 15 residues. V was clipped by 4 bases and J by 2 bases, with 14 bases between them. Germline CDR1 is MDHEN and CDR2 is SYDVKM. The chain's CDR3 is CASSSVGGLNYGYTF. The CDR3, as DNA: TGTGCCAGCAGTTCCGTCGGGGGGCTGAACTATGGCTACACCTTC.

This chain uses TRBV7-9 with TRBJ2-5; TRBD2 aligns across 14 bases. With 6 bases clipped from V and 7 bases from J, the junction kept 10 bases outside the gene matches. This CDR3 region has 16 residues. Per the germline V gene, CDR1 is SEHNR and CDR2 is FQNEAQ (reference sequence). CDR3 sequence: CASRAGLAGDPRTQYF. DNA of the CDR3: TGTGCCAGCAGAGCGGGACTAGCGGGGGACCCGAGGACCCAGTACTTC.

The chain combines TRBV4-3 with TRBJ2-1, with TRBD2 matching over 10 bases. Germline values: CDR1 LGHNA, CDR2 YSLEER. There are 15 residues in the CDR3. Trimming at V came to 5 bases and at J to 5 bases, leaving 6 bases not matched to a gene. The CDR3 nucleotides read TGCGCCAGCAGCGAGTCTAGCGGGGGCAACAATGAGCAGTTCTTC. Translation gives CASSESSGGNNEQFF.